This TCR beta chain was sequenced in a study of cytomegalovirus exposure and HLA in healthy donors. Study as a whole: A later analysis reported the approximately 120 validation repertoires used the same platform as the 666 first-cohort repertoires.

Repertoires were generated with immunoSEQ multiplex PCR, while TCRdb's copy carries only in-frame clones and drops some. The sample lists tens of thousands of clones, about 90% occurring once. Donors came from a validation cohort of over a hundred subjects, distinct from the first 666-subject cohort. Germline V CDR1 and CDR2: SNHLY, FYNNEI. V shed 6 bases and J shed 0 bases, with 6 bases lying between them. The CDR3 is 12 amino acids. The TCR comes from a young man in good health and CMV-seronegative. The chain recombines TRBV2 with TRBJ2-7; no clear D gene. The sample taken for sequencing was PBMCs. CDR3 DNA sequence: TGTGCCAGCAGGTACAGCTCCTACGAGCAGTACTTC. Protein product: CASRYSSYEQYF.